The T cell receptor beta chain under discussion was sequenced for a study of blood T cell repertoires in COVID-19. Overall study: Both acute and convalescent COVID-19 samples were obtained from the United States, Italy and Spain.

Produced via immunoSEQ multiplex PCR; TCRdb's table is partial and in-frame only. The repertoire holds a few hundred thousand clones, 80% to 90% seen once, with about 4.2% in the top ten. The junction had 2 bases not matched to a gene; V was cut back by 6 bases and J by 0 bases. This CDR3 contains 16 residues. Per the germline V gene, CDR1 is ENHRY and CDR2 is SYGVKD. The chain links TRBV10-3 to TRBJ2-1; 13 nucleotides line up with TRBD2. The sequence was obtained from a woman aged 40-49 years with acute COVID-19. Sequencing was performed on PBMCs or T cells enriched from blood (not recorded which). The CDR3 protein is CAIRGLAGDSYNEQFF. CDR3 sequence (DNA): TGTGCCATCAGAGGACTAGCGGGAGACTCCTACAATGAGCAGTTCTTC.